The 13 T cell receptor beta chains reported below all come from one sample, sequenced in a study of blood T cells in healthy people across ages. A sample-barcoded 5' primer and a J-beta primer mix were used in a second PCR of about 6 to 12 cycles. MiXCR was run by TCRdb on the 5' RACE reads, yielding one entry per CDR3 protein. The data contain 950,000 to 1,200,000 distinct CDR3 sequences, approximately 38% of them singletons. Sequenced input: blood. All receptors come from a man aged 18 to 29 in good health.

This clonotype was seen a handful of times. The chain is built from TRBV13 and TRBJ1-2; 7 bases line up with TRBD1. Germline trimming cut 3 bases from V and 5 bases from J; bases unmatched to any gene: 6. The CDR3 is 14 amino acids. Germline V CDR1 and CDR2: PRHDT, FYEKMQ (reference sequence). The CDR3 region has the DNA TGTGCCAGCAGCTTTAGACAGGGTCAGTATGGCTACACCTTC. This translates into CASSFRQGQYGYTF.

This clonotype was seen at least ten times. This chain links TRBV10-3 with TRBJ2-1; 14 bases are a match to TRBD2. The junction had 5 bases not matched to a gene; V was cut back by 5 bases and J by 5 bases. CDR3 length: 16 amino acids. In germline, CDR1 is ENHRY, CDR2 SYGVKD. The CDR3 DNA reads as TGTGCCATCAGTATTCGGACTAGCGGGGGGAACAATGAGCAGTTCTTC. Translation gives CAISIRTSGGNNEQFF.

CDR3 sequence: CASSNGRVRGRMNTEAFF. The CDR3 DNA is TGCGCCAGCAGCAACGGGAGGGTAAGGGGGCGGATGAACACTGAAGCTTTCTTT. The chain employs TRBV5-1 and TRBJ1-1, with 7 bases fitting TRBD1. The CDR3 contains 18 residues. Germline CDR1 SGHRS, CDR2 YFSETQ. V shed 4 bases, J shed 0 bases, and the junction held 15 bases outside the gene matches.

The genes are TRBV3-1 and TRBJ2-5, with a possible D match to TRBD2 (5 bases). The germline CDR1 and CDR2 sequences are LGHDT and YNNKEL (reference sequence). The CDR3 is made up of 15 amino acids. V was trimmed by 0 bases and J by 4 bases, leaving 12 bases between them. This CDR3 reads CASSQEELAAETQYF. The CDR3 nucleotides are TGTGCCAGCAGCCAAGAGGAGCTAGCAGCAGAGACCCAGTACTTC.

This clonotype appeared a few times. The chain employs TRBV18 and TRBJ2-3, with D possibly matching TRBD2 (6 bases). The V gene lost 3 bases and the J gene lost 4 bases, with 20 bases spanning the gap. The CDR3 contains 17 residues. Germline assignment: CDR1 KGHSH and CDR2 LQKENI. CDR3 DNA: TGTGCCAGCTCACCTAACCTAGCGCTTGGGGAAGCAGATACGCAGTATTTT. Its protein product is CASSPNLALGEADTQYF.

V usage is TRBV12-3 or TRBV12-4 and J usage is TRBJ1-2; D call uncertain. This CDR3 spans 14 amino acids. Trimming stripped 5 bases from V and 3 bases from J, with 13 bases between. The CDR3 reads CASSASLIHYGYTF. The CDR3 bases are TGTGCCAGCAGTGCCTCACTAATCCACTATGGCTACACCTTC.

This chain links TRBV7-9 with TRBJ2-1, with 12 bases fitting TRBD2. V trimming: 10 bases; J trimming: 0 bases; junction bases outside the gene matches: 7. CDR3 length: 16 residues. The germline CDR1 and CDR2 sequences are SEHNR and FQNEAQ (reference sequence). The CDR3 loop reads CATYLAGGPSYNEQFF. CDR3 nucleotide sequence: TGTGCCACCTACCTAGCGGGGGGGCCCTCCTACAATGAGCAGTTCTTC.

The V gene is TRBV10-3, the J gene TRBJ2-1, with a tentative D call TRBD2 (5 bases). CDR1 and CDR2 from the germline V gene are ENHRY and SYGVKD. Trimming stripped 4 bases from V and 13 bases from J, with 20 bases between. This CDR3 comprises 14 residues. The CDR3 sequence is CAISASGGEETQFF. CDR3 DNA sequence: TGTGCCATCAGTGCAAGCGGTGGAGAAGAGACCCAGTTCTTC.

This clonotype was seen a few times. The gene calls are TRBV4-2 and TRBJ1-5; unclear D gene. The V and J ends lost 0 bases and 6 bases respectively, with 15 bases between them. The CDR3 consists of 16 residues. Germline V gene data show CDR1 as LGHNA and CDR2 as YNFKEQ. The CDR3 reads CASSQDLSTYIQPQHF. The CDR3 region has the DNA TGTGCCAGCAGCCAAGATCTCAGTACTTATATTCAGCCCCAGCATTTT.

The chain couples TRBV28 to TRBJ1-2, with D maybe TRBD1 (6 bases). V was pared by 6 bases and J by 7 bases, with 15 bases between. The CDR3 runs to 13 residues. Germline assignment: CDR1 MDHEN and CDR2 SYDVKM. The CDR3 region is CASSTGTSAGYTF. The CDR3 DNA follows: TGTGCCAGCAGCACCGGGACATCTGCTGGCTACACCTTC.

This clonotype was detected many times. The CDR3 sequence: CASSSEDGEGYTF. In DNA form, the CDR3 reads TGTGCCAGCAGCTCAGAGGACGGGGAGGGCTACACCTTC. The chain has TRBV7-2 and TRBJ1-2; D unclear. CDR3 length equals 13 residues. V was shortened by 4 bases and J by 8 bases, with 14 bases between the two germline ends. Germline loops: CDR1 SGHTA, CDR2 FQGNSA.

The sample holds many counts of this clonotype. The chain links TRBV4-2 to TRBJ2-1; no reliable D call. Trimming removed 5 bases at V and 8 bases at J, with 13 bases between. The CDR3 has 13 amino acids. Germline CDR1 and CDR2: LGHNA and YNFKEQ. CDR3 DNA: TGTGCCAGCAGCGAAGCTACTGTCGATGAGCAGTTCTTC. It specifies CASSEATVDEQFF.

This sequence joins TRBV9 and TRBJ2-1, with D perhaps TRBD1 (6 bases). The CDR3 totals 15 residues. CDR1 and CDR2 from the germline V gene are SGDLS and YYNGEE. V was shortened by 3 bases and J by 5 bases, with 15 bases between the two germline ends. DNA of the CDR3: TGTGCCAGCAGCGATTCCGGGACAACAAACAATGAGCAGTTCTTC. It translates to CASSDSGTTNNEQFF.